This T cell receptor (beta chain) stems from a study of cytomegalovirus exposure and HLA in healthy donors. Amplification used 60 Vbeta primers and 13 Jbeta primers. Sequencing was performed with immunoSEQ multiplex PCR; in TCRdb, only in-frame clones are kept and a portion is missing. The sample includes some 50,000 clones, 70% to 85% seen only once; the top ten take under 25%. Unmatched junction bases numbered 6, after V lost 0 bases and J lost 6 bases. Germline lookup yields CDR1 SGDLS and CDR2 YYNGEE. CDR3 length equals 16 residues. Sequencing was performed on PBMCs. V usage is TRBV9 and J usage is TRBJ2-1; 10 bases align to TRBD1. This TCR came from a woman in her forties or fifties in good health and CMV-seropositive. The CDR3: CASSVGGQGRVNEQFF. The CDR3 DNA follows: TGTGCCAGCAGCGTAGGGGGACAGGGGCGAGTCAATGAGCAGTTCTTC. Drawing the rest from reference TRBV9 and TRBJ2-1, the complete variable domain is DSGVTQTPKHLITATGQRVTLRCSPRSGDLSVYWYQQSLDQGLQFLIQYYNGEERAKGNILERFSAQQFPDLHSELNLSSLELGDSALYFCASSVGGQGRVNEQFFGPGTRLTVL.